This TCR beta chain is drawn from a study of T cells after yellow fever vaccination. In the study overall: It was SMART-Seq v4 Ultra Low Input that prepared the fractions with low cell numbers.

The authors made TCR cDNA by 5'RACE template switching, adding a universal primer site and UMIs. Each CDR3 protein gets one entry after TCRdb re-called the 5' RACE reads with MiXCR. The sample includes about 220,000 distinct CDR3 sequences, 6% to 8% of them seen just once. Broader study findings: Compared with primary, the secondary response was weaker and peaked at day 5, not 15. Primary-vaccination clones mostly resurfaced post-booster (around 95% CD4, roughly 90% CD8).

A word on this clonotype: What it recognizes is unknown.

The germline CDR1 and CDR2 sequences are ENHRY and SYGVKD. The junction had 4 bases not matched to a gene; V was cut back by 5 bases and J by 7 bases. This CDR3 has 14 residues. The genes are TRBV10-3 and TRBJ2-1; the match to TRBD2 covers 11 bases. The sequence derives from a man younger than 45 who received the YFV17D yellow fever vaccine. The source was CD4+ T cells sorted from PBMCs, collected on the day of the yellow fever booster vaccination. CDR3 nucleotides: TGTGCCATCAGTTCGACTAGCGGGATAAATGAGCAGTTCTTC. Translating gives CAISSTSGINEQFF.